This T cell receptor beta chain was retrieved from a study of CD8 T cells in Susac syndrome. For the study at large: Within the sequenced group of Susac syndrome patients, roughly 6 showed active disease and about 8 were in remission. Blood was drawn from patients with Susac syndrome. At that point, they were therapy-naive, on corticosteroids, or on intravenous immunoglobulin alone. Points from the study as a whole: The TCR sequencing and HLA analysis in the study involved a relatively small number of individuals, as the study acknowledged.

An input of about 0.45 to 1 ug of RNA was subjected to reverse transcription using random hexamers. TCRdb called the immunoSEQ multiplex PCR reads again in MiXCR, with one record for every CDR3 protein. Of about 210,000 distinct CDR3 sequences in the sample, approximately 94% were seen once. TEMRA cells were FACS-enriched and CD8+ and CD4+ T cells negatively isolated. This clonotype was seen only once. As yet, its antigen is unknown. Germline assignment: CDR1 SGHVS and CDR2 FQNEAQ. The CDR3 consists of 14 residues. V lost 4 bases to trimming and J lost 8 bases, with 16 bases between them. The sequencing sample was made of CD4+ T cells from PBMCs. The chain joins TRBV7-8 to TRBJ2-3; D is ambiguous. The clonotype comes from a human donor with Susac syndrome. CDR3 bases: TGTGCCAGCAGCTCCCGGGCCAGAGGATCTACGCAGTATTTT. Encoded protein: CASSSRARGSTQYF.